The present T cell receptor (beta chain) was sequenced within a study of blood T cell repertoires in COVID-19. Sequenced by immunoSEQ multiplex PCR; TCRdb stores in-frame clones only, minus some. The sample comprises 100,000 or so clones, roughly 92% of which are singletons, and approximately 2% rests with the top ten. The sample taken for sequencing was peripheral blood. The clonotype comes from a man aged 50-59 years with active COVID-19.

CDR3 bases: TGTGCCAGCAGCCAATCGACAGGGCGGACCGGGGAGCTGTTTTTT. This encodes CASSQSTGRTGELFF. V usage is TRBV14 and J usage is TRBJ2-2; TRBD1 matches 7 bases. This CDR3 has 15 amino acids. V was clipped by 2 bases and J by 5 bases; unmatched bases: 5. The germline gives CDR1 SGHDN, CDR2 FVKESK.